This T cell receptor beta chain was sequenced for a study of T-cell reconstitution after alpha-beta-depleted transplantation in children. General study points: Several hundred graft clones that had expanded were reportedly the source of alpha-beta T cells about two months after transplant. When one year had passed after transplant, most T-cell counts and diversity came from newly produced T cells. Some patients showed high day-60 TCRbeta diversity, which derived from surviving recipient T cells and thymic progenitors.

Germline assignment: CDR1 DFQATT and CDR2 SNEGSKA (reference sequence). V shed 1 base, J shed 3 bases, and the junction held 3 bases outside the gene matches. CDR3 length equals 14 residues. A library of TCRbeta sequences, prepared with unique molecular identifiers, was generated. TCRdb re-called the PCR reads through MiXCR, storing one row per CDR3 protein. The sample has about 440,000 distinct CDR3 sequences; 43% are singletons. The sample holds a few counts of this clonotype. Its matching antigen is unknown. The receptor's source is a girl aged 2-15 years with aplastic anemia, due to receive a stem cell transplant. This specimen consisted of PBMCs, obtained before TCRalphabeta/CD19-depleted stem cell transplant. The chain recombines TRBV20-1 with TRBJ2-3; TRBD1 matches at 8 bases. CDR3 in amino acids: CSARGTGFTDTQYF. CDR3 sequence (DNA): TGCAGTGCTAGAGGGACAGGGTTTACAGATACGCAGTATTTT.